Each of the 7 T cell receptor beta chains below was sequenced from the same sample in a study of identical twins. One entry per CDR3 protein, called by TCRdb with MiXCR from the 5' RACE reads. This table has about 240,000 distinct CDR3 sequences, about 12% appearing once. These data also formed part of another study, on yellow fever vaccine responses in identical twins.

Material: memory (CD45RO+) T cells sorted from blood. All receptors derive from a woman aged 18-35 years in good health.

The chain joins TRBV9 to TRBJ2-5; 8 bases are a match to TRBD2. With 3 bases clipped from V and 1 base from J, the junction kept 11 bases outside the gene matches. The CDR3 has 17 residues. Germline CDR1 and CDR2: SGDLS and YYNGEE. As DNA, the CDR3 is TGTGCCAGCAGCGGATCTACTAGCGGAGCGGGCCAAGAGACCCAGTACTTC. It specifies CASSGSTSGAGQETQYF.

The V call is TRBV12-3 or TRBV12-4, the J call TRBJ2-1, with a tentative D call TRBD2 (6 bases). Trimming shortened V by 0 bases and J by 7 bases, and 22 bases separated the two germline ends. The CDR3 loop spans 18 amino acids. CDR3 DNA: TGTGCCAGCAGTTTAGCCGGCGGAGTGGGTTGGAGGGATAATGAGCAGTTCTTC. It yields the protein CASSLAGGVGWRDNEQFF.

The chain recombines TRBV20-1 with TRBJ2-5; D is uncertain. Germline values: CDR1 DFQATT, CDR2 SNEGSKA (reference sequence). V shed 5 bases and J shed 2 bases, with 9 bases lying between them. The CDR3 is made up of 12 amino acids. CDR3 sequence reads: CSARTPQETQYF. The CDR3 coding sequence is TGCAGTGCTCGGACGCCTCAAGAGACCCAGTACTTC.

The sample holds a few counts of this clonotype. The V and J genes are TRBV5-1 and TRBJ2-3; TRBD2 agrees at 7 bases. This CDR3 has 14 amino acids. V trimming: 6 bases; J trimming: 3 bases; junction bases outside the gene matches: 7. Germline V CDR1 and CDR2: SGHRS, YFSETQ. The CDR3 DNA reads as TGCGCCAGCACATCGGGGGGATTTACAGATACGCAGTATTTT. This gives the protein CASTSGGFTDTQYF.

This clonotype was picked up many times. V is TRBV7-2 and J is TRBJ2-7, with TRBD2 matching 10 bases. The CDR3 contains 15 residues. J gave up 4 bases and V 1 base, and 4 bases lay outside the gene matches. The germline V gene encodes CDR1 SGHTA and CDR2 FQGNSA. The CDR3 is CASSLGASGGYEQYF. CDR3 DNA: TGTGCCAGCAGCTTAGGGGCTAGCGGGGGATACGAGCAGTACTTC. The variable domain in full, with the rest retrieved from reference TRBV7-2 and TRBJ2-7, is GAGVSQSPSNKVTEKGKDVELRCDPISGHTALYWYRQSLGQGLEFLIYFQGNSAPDKSGLPSDRFSAERTGGSVSTLTIQRTQQEDSAVYLCASSLGASGGYEQYFGPGTRLTVT.

In the case of this clonotype: At one of its ends the junction is not consistent with the germline gene, which may arise from a read error. V is TRBV10-3 and J is TRBJ1-2, with 9 positions matching TRBD1. Germline-derived CDR1 and CDR2 are ENHRY and SYGVKD. The CDR3 loop spans 11 amino acids. CDR3 loop: CAISDDRGEIF. As DNA, the CDR3 is TGTGCCATCAGTGATGACAGGGGGGAGATTTTC.

The chain uses TRBV28 and TRBJ2-6; D call uncertain. V was clipped by 8 bases and J by 0 bases, with 5 bases between them. From germline, CDR1 is MDHEN and CDR2 SYDVKM. The CDR3 runs 13 residues. CDR3 protein: CASFYSGANVLTF. CDR3 DNA sequence: TGTGCCAGCTTTTACTCTGGGGCCAACGTCCTGACTTTC.